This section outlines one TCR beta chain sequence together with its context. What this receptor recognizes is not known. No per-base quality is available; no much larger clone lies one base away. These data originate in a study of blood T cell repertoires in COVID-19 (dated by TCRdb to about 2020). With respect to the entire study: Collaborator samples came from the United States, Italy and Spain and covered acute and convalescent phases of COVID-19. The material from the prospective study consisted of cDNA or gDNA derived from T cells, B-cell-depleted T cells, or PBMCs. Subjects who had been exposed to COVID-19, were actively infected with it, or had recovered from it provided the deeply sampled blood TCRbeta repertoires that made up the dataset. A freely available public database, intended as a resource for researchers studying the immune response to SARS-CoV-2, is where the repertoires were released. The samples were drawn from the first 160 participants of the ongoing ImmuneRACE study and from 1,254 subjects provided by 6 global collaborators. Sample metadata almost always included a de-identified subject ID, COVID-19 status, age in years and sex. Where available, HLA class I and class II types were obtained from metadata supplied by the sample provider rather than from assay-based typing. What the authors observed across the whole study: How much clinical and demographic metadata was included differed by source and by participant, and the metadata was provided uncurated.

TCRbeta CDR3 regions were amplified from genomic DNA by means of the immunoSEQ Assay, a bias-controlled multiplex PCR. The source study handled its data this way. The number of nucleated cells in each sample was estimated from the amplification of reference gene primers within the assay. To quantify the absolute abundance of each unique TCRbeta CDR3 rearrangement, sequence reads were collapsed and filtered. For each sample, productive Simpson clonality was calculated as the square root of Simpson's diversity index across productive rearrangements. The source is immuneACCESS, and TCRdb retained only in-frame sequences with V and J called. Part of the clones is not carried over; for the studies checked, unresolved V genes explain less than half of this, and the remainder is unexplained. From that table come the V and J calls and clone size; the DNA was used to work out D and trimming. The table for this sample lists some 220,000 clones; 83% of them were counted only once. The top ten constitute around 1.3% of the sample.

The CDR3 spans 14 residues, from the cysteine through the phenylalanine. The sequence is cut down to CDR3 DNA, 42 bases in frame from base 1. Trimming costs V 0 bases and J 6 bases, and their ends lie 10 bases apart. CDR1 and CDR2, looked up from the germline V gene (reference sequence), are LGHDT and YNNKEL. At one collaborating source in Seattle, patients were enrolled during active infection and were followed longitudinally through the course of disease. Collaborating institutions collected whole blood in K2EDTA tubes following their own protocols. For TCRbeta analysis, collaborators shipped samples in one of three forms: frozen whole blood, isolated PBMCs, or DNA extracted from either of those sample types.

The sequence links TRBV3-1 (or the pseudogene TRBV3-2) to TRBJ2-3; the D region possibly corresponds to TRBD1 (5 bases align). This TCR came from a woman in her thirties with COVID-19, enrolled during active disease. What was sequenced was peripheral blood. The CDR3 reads CASSQERGADTQYF. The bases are TGTGCCAGCAGCCAAGAACGTGGGGCGGATACGCAGTATTTT.